The rows below give T cell receptor beta chains drawn from one sample of a study of graft-versus-host responses after intestinal transplantation. Produced via immunoSEQ multiplex PCR; TCRdb's table is partial and in-frame only. The table has roughly 19,000 clones, approximately 95% seen once. Sequenced here: PBMCs, sampled 23 days after intestinal transplant. The receptor set was obtained from a human patient who received an intestinal transplant, so some T cells may come from the graft donor. CDR3s leave out the opening cysteine and the closing phenylalanine or tryptophan. D genes are given only for firm matches.

12,-,TRBV7-2,TRBJ1-5,ASSSGQSNQPQH
13,-,TRBV19,TRBJ2-1,ASRDLGSSYNEQF
14,TRBD1,TRBV27,TRBJ1-2,ASSLVTGQGVDGYT
13,-,TRBV9,TRBJ2-1,ASSVGAGPYNEQF
12,-,TRBV27,TRBJ1-3,ASSPAPSGNTIY
12,-,TRBV28,TRBJ2-7,ASSLEKGSDEQY
10,TRBD1,TRBV28,TRBJ2-1,ASGQGVNEQF
11,TRBD2,TRBV27,TRBJ2-5,ASSLWGGETQY
12,-,TRBV21-1,TRBJ2-5,ASSKVRVEETQY
12,TRBD1,TRBV7-8,TRBJ2-7,ASSFRDSTYEQY
14,TRBD2,TRBV7-9,TRBJ2-1,ASSFNSGATYNEQF
16,-,TRBV7-2,TRBJ2-5,ASSLVYKMGPKPETQY
13,-,TRBV9,TRBJ2-1,ASSVEAFISNEQF
16,TRBD1,TRBV9,TRBJ2-1,ASSVEFAGTGPLNEQF
14,TRBD2,TRBV5-6,TRBJ2-3,ASSLILADLTDTQY
15,TRBD1,TRBV7-9,TRBJ1-1,ASSLWGTGEEGTEAF
12,-,TRBV7-9,TRBJ2-5,ASSSPSDQETQY
14,TRBD2,TRBV7-2,TRBJ2-1,ASSSGLAATYNEQF
11,TRBD2,TRBV2,TRBJ2-7,ASNGGGVGEQY
11,-,TRBV11-2,TRBJ1-5,ASSLDSNQPQH
12,TRBD2,TRBV6-5,TRBJ2-1,ASSLDSGSAAQF
13,TRBD2,TRBV7-3,TRBJ2-5,ASSLTGGPGETQY
9,-,TRBV20-1,TRBJ2-7,SASKRDEQY
13,-,TRBV5-1,TRBJ2-3,ASSLASGGTDTQY
11,-,TRBV4-1,TRBJ2-7,ASSHTATNEQY
12,-,TRBV27,TRBJ1-1,ASSPHRVGTEAF
15,TRBD1,TRBV4-2,TRBJ2-3,ASSQVRQGSPEDTQY
11,-,TRBV27,TRBJ1-1,ASGPGNSFQAF
10,-,TRBV11-2,TRBJ2-7,ASSAAIYEQY